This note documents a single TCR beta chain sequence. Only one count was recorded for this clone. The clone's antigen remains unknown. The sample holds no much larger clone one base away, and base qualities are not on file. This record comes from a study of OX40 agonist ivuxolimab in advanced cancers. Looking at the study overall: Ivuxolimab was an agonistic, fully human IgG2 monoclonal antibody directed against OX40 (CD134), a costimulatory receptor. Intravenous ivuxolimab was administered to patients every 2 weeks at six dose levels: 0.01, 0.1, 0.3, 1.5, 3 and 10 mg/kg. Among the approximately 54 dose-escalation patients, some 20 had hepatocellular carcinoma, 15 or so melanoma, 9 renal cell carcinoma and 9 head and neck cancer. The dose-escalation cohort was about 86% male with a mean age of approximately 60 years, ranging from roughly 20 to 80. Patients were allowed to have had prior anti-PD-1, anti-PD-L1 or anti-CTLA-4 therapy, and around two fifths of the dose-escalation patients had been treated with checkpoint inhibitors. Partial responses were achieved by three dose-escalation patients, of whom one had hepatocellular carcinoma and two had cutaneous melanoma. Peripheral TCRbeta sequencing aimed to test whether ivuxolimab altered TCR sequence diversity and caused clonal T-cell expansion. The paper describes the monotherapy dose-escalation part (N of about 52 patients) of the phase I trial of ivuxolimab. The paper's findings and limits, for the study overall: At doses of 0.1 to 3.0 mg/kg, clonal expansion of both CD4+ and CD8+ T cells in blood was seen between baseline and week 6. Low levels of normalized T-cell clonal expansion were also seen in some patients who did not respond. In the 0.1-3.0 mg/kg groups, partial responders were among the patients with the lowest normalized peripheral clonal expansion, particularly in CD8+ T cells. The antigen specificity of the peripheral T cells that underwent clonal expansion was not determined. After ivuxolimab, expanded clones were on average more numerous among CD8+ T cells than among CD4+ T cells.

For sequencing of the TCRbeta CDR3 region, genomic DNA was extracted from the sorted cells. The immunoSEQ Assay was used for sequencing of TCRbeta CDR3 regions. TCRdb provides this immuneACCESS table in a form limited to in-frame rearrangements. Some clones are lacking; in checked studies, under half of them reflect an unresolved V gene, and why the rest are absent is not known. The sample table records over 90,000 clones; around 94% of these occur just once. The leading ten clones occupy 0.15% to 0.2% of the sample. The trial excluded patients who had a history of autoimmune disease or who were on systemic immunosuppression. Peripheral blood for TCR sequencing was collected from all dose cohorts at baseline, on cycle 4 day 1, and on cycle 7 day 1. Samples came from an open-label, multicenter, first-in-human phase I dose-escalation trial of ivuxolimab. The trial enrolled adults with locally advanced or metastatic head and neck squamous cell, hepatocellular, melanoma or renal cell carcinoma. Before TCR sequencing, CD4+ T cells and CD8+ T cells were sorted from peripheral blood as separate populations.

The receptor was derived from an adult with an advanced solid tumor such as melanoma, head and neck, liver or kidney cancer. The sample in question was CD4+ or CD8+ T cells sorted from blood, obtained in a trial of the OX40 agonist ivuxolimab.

The DNA is TGTGCCAGCAGCTTAGGGAGCTTCCGGGAGCAGTACTTC. It specifies CASSLGSFREQYF. The chain was built from TRBV7-8 and TRBJ2-7, with the D segment identity uncertain. The junction carries 11 bases between V and J, which are trimmed by 1 base and 7 bases respectively. CDR1 and CDR2, looked up from the germline V gene, are SGHVS and FQNEAQ. The CDR3 goes from the cysteine to the phenylalanine over 13 residues. The sequence is cut down to CDR3 DNA, 39 bases in frame from base 1.